The T cell receptor beta chain described here comes from a study of blood T cell repertoires in COVID-19. Across the study: Both acute and convalescent COVID-19 samples were obtained from the United States, Italy and Spain. Sources were T cells, B-cell-depleted T cells, or PBMCs; the material itself was cDNA or gDNA.

As originally analysed: Reference gene primers were amplified, and this amplification served to estimate nucleated cell counts. Repertoires were generated with immunoSEQ multiplex PCR, while TCRdb's copy carries only in-frame clones and drops some. V, J and clone size are those of that table, while D and trimming were read from the DNA. The table lists around 50,000 clones, more than 75% of them singletons. In germline, CDR1 is MGHRA, CDR2 YSYEKL. This CDR3 is built from 16 residues. Trimming cost V 4 bases and J 2 bases; bases outside gene matches: 9. This clone was seen once. This clonotype was sampled from a man in his forties or fifties with active COVID-19. Sequencing was performed on peripheral blood. V usage is TRBV4-1 and J usage is TRBJ2-7; 9 bases map to TRBD1. The CDR3, as DNA: TGCGCCAGCAGCCCGATACGGGACAGGGTTCCCTACGAGCAGTACTTC. Amino acid sequence: CASSPIRDRVPYEQYF.